These T cell receptor beta chains were read from a single sample in a study of T cell changes during pregnancy in multiple sclerosis. Clones were sequenced by immunoSEQ multiplex PCR, and TCRdb holds only the in-frame ones, with some missing. Here the sample spans about 44,000 clones, roughly 92% being singletons. Specimen: CD4+ T cells from peripheral blood mononuclear cells, collected in the first trimester of pregnancy. These TCRs come from a female donor with multiple sclerosis, enrolled in a pregnancy study. CDR3s include the opening cysteine and the closing phenylalanine or tryptophan. D genes are given only for firm matches. Only some rows state a clone size, as once, few, many or a class for expanded clones.

j_call	clone_size	d_call	v_call	cdr3_aa	cdr3_nt
TRBJ2-7	NA	NA	TRBV30	CAWRDIRAESSYEQYF	TGTGCCTGGAGGGATATACGAGCGGAGAGCTCCTACGAGCAGTACTTC
TRBJ2-1	NA	TRBD1	TRBV19	CASSNKGASWDEQFF	TGTGCCAGTAGTAACAAGGGGGCGAGTTGGGATGAGCAGTTCTTC
TRBJ2-7	NA	NA	TRBV29-1	CSGGLSYEQYF	TGCAGCGGGGGCTTATCCTACGAGCAGTACTTC
TRBJ2-1	once	NA	TRBV15	CATSRDLTEQFF	TGTGCCACCAGCAGAGATTTGACAGAGCAGTTCTTC
TRBJ2-7	NA	TRBD2	TRBV5-1	CASSSGLAGNEQYF	TGCGCCAGCAGCTCGGGACTAGCGGGAAACGAGCAGTACTTC
TRBJ1-3	NA	NA	TRBV28	CASTIGGVTSGNTIYF	TGTGCCAGCACCATCGGAGGGGTGACCTCTGGAAACACCATATATTTT
TRBJ2-1	NA	TRBD2	TRBV27	CASSLNAGGYNEQFF	TGTGCCAGCAGTTTAAATGCGGGAGGCTACAATGAGCAGTTCTTC
TRBJ1-4	NA	TRBD1	TRBV28	CAIQGAREKLFF	TGTGCCATCCAGGGGGCCCGGGAAAAACTGTTTTTT
TRBJ1-4	once	NA	TRBV2	CASSEDSYVEKLFF	TGTGCCAGCAGTGAGGACAGTTACGTTGAAAAACTGTTTTTT
TRBJ2-7	NA	TRBD2	TRBV6-1	CASSEASAGGVPEQYF	TGTGCCAGCAGTGAAGCGTCAGCGGGAGGGGTGCCCGAGCAGTACTTC
TRBJ2-2	NA	NA	TRBV7-9	CASSLAPDTGELFF	TGTGCCAGCAGCTTAGCACCGGACACCGGGGAGCTGTTTTTT
TRBJ2-1	once	NA	TRBV5-6	CASSLISSYNEQFF	TGTGCCAGCAGCTTGATTAGCTCCTACAATGAGCAGTTCTTC
TRBJ2-3	NA	NA	TRBV19	CASSSIGEGTDTQYF	TGTGCCAGTAGTAGTATCGGGGAGGGCACAGATACGCAGTATTTT
TRBJ1-4	NA	NA	TRBV18	CASSLSGLTNEKLFF	TGTGCCAGCTCACTTTCAGGACTGACGAATGAAAAACTGTTTTTT
TRBJ2-5	NA	NA	TRBV7-2	CASSREETQYF	TGTGCCAGCAGCAGAGAAGAGACCCAGTACTTC
TRBJ2-2	NA	NA	TRBV4-1	CASSRRVGQQGLNTGELFF	TGCGCCAGCAGCCGAAGGGTCGGTCAGCAGGGGTTGAACACCGGGGAGCTGTTTTTT
TRBJ2-5	NA	NA	TRBV7-6	CASSLSAGGQETQYF	TGTGCCAGCAGCTTATCGGCAGGGGGGCAAGAGACCCAGTACTTC
TRBJ2-7	NA	TRBD2	TRBV5-6	CASSPGLAGGFEQYF	TGTGCCAGCAGCCCGGGACTAGCGGGAGGGTTTGAGCAGTACTTC
TRBJ2-2	NA	NA	TRBV5-4	CASSLAGPPNTGELFF	TGTGCCAGCAGCTTGGCAGGGCCTCCGAACACCGGGGAGCTGTTTTTT
TRBJ2-7	once	NA	TRBV28	CASTTLLGEQYF	TGTGCCAGCACCACGCTACTCGGGGAGCAGTACTTC
TRBJ2-1	NA	TRBD2	TRBV29-1	CSVLPGGFSYNEQFF	TGCAGCGTCCTCCCGGGGGGGTTTTCCTACAATGAGCAGTTCTTC
TRBJ2-5	NA	NA	TRBV6-6	CASSYSFRETQYF	TGTGCCAGCAGTTACTCTTTTCGGGAGACCCAGTACTTC
TRBJ1-4	NA	NA	TRBV6-5	CASSYTRGQAEKLFF	TGTGCCAGCAGTTACACGCGGGGGCAGGCTGAAAAACTGTTTTTT
TRBJ2-3	NA	TRBD2	TRBV5-4	CASSLSSLAGDTQYF	TGTGCCAGCAGCTTGAGCTCTCTAGCGGGAGATACGCAGTATTTT
TRBJ2-3	NA	TRBD2	TRBV7-9	CASSFPTSGEATDTQYF	TGTGCCAGCAGCTTCCCGACTAGCGGGGAAGCCACAGATACGCAGTATTTT
TRBJ2-7	NA	TRBD2	TRBV6-1	CASSARLAGVTSGSYEQYF	TGTGCCAGCAGTGCGAGACTAGCGGGAGTTACCTCGGGGTCCTACGAGCAGTACTTC
TRBJ1-2	NA	TRBD1	TRBV5-1	CASSLGQGRYGYTF	TGCGCCAGCAGCTTGGGACAGGGACGGTATGGCTACACCTTC
TRBJ2-7	NA	NA	TRBV14	CASSQGKGTYEQYF	TGTGCCAGCAGCCAAGGGAAGGGGACCTACGAGCAGTACTTC
TRBJ2-2	NA	NA	TRBV5-6	CASSLGVTGELFF	TGTGCCAGCAGCTTAGGGGTCACCGGGGAGCTGTTTTTT
TRBJ2-5	NA	TRBD1	TRBV9	CASSQTGVETQYF	TGTGCCAGCAGCCAGACAGGGGTAGAGACCCAGTACTTC
TRBJ2-5	NA	TRBD2	TRBV29-1	CSVEGGETQYF	TGCAGCGTTGAGGGGGGGGAGACCCAGTACTTC
TRBJ2-7	once	NA	TRBV25-1	CASTRRLGAPFEQYF	TGTGCCAGCACCCGAAGATTGGGGGCCCCTTTTGAGCAGTACTTC
TRBJ2-3	NA	TRBD2	TRBV14	CASSPRLASTDTQYF	TGTGCCAGCAGCCCACGACTAGCGAGCACAGATACGCAGTATTTT
TRBJ1-6	NA	NA	TRBV6-6	CASSYIPDNNSPLHF	TGTGCCAGCAGTTACATACCGGACAATAATTCACCCCTCCACTTT
TRBJ1-1	NA	NA	TRBV5-4	CASSRHGDPPRGTEAFF	TGTGCCAGCAGCCGACACGGGGACCCGCCGCGGGGCACTGAAGCTTTCTTT
TRBJ2-1	NA	TRBD2	TRBV5-1	CASSPTPLAGPYNEQFF	TGCGCCAGCAGCCCTACACCGCTAGCGGGCCCCTACAATGAGCAGTTCTTC
TRBJ2-5	NA	TRBD2	TRBV19	CASTSGPEGLAGQETQYF	TGTGCCAGTACCTCAGGGCCCGAGGGACTAGCGGGACAAGAGACCCAGTACTTC
TRBJ2-5	once	TRBD2	TRBV7-2	CASSLRGGRWETQYF	TGTGCCAGCAGCTTACGTGGCGGGAGGTGGGAGACCCAGTACTTC